Listed below are T cell receptor beta chains from one sample, sequenced in a study of blood T cell repertoires in COVID-19. The data were produced by immunoSEQ multiplex PCR, yet TCRdb's version contains in-frame clones alone and is incomplete. This sample has roughly 250,000 clones; more than 75% occur once, and the top ten carry about 3.3%. Sequencing was done on a sample of PBMCs or T cells enriched from blood (not recorded which). The origin of the receptors is a woman in her forties with acute COVID-19. CDR3s include the opening cysteine and the closing phenylalanine or tryptophan. The D gene is left open where the match is weak.

len	d_gene	v_gene	j_gene	CDR3aa
15	-	TRBV19	TRBJ2-5	CASSILGDTRVTQYF
13	-	TRBV19	TRBJ2-3	CATGAQGGDTQYF
15	TRBD2	TRBV9	TRBJ2-1	CASSPRLAGKNEQFF
16	-	TRBV5-4	TRBJ2-1	CASSSGLAMGSNEQFF
15	-	TRBV5-4	TRBJ1-1	CASSFAQGMNTEAFF
13	-	TRBV10-1	TRBJ2-7	CASSEGQSYEQYF
16	-	TRBV6-5	TRBJ1-2	CASSYSRDTLKRGYTF
15	TRBD1	TRBV6-5	TRBJ1-2	CASSYSRDRSYGYTF
13	-	TRBV18	TRBJ2-1	CASSPGGVPEQFF
17	TRBD1	TRBV30	TRBJ1-1	CAWSDPPSGTGGTEAFF
14	-	TRBV29-1	TRBJ2-3	CSSLGAGLSDTQYF
13	TRBD1	TRBV5-1	TRBJ2-5	CASSLGQEETQYF
17	TRBD1	TRBV23-1	TRBJ2-7	CAIGTGSVLRETHEQYF
14	TRBD1	TRBV4-1	TRBJ2-1	CASSLRQGGNEQFF
16	TRBD2	TRBV2	TRBJ2-3	CASRRGLAGYTDTQYF
16	TRBD1	TRBV18	TRBJ1-1	CASSPLRTGDLTEAFF
15	-	TRBV5-4	TRBJ1-1	CASSLATGQGTEAFF